This TCR beta chain was sequenced in a study of cytomegalovirus exposure and HLA in healthy donors. About this clone itself: The target antigen is unknown.

The study ran its PCR with 60 Vbeta and 13 Jbeta primers. TCRdb's table, derived via immunoSEQ multiplex PCR, lists solely in-frame clones and lacks some. The data show 100,000 to 150,000 clones, with roughly 80% seen just once and roughly 9.2% held by the top ten. Study results and limitations: Later genetic work tied a missense DCLRE1C variant to beta-chain V and J trimming. Later analysis showed most CMV-associated TCR beta chains appearing HLA-restricted. Relative to the approximately 700-donor mean, N-insertions were reportedly fewer in an Asian-associated ancestry cluster in a later analysis.

The sample comprised PBMCs. The sequence was obtained from a female donor in good health and CMV-seropositive.

CDR3 nucleotide sequence: TGTGCCAGCTCACCCAGGACTAGCGGGGGGTCCGCAGATACGCAGTATTTT. Translating gives CASSPRTSGGSADTQYF. The genes are TRBV18 and TRBJ2-3, with 14 positions matching TRBD2. The CDR3 runs to 17 residues. The V gene's germline CDR1 is KGHSH and CDR2 LQKENI. J gave up 4 bases and V 3 bases, and 6 bases lay outside the gene matches. The entire variable domain, with the rest obtained from reference TRBV18 and TRBJ2-3, is as follows: NAGVMQNPRHLVRRRGQEARLRCSPMKGHSHVYWYRQLPEEGLKFMVYLQKENIIDESGMPKERFSAEFPKEGPSILRIQQVVRGDSAAYFCASSPRTSGGSADTQYFGPGTRLTVL.